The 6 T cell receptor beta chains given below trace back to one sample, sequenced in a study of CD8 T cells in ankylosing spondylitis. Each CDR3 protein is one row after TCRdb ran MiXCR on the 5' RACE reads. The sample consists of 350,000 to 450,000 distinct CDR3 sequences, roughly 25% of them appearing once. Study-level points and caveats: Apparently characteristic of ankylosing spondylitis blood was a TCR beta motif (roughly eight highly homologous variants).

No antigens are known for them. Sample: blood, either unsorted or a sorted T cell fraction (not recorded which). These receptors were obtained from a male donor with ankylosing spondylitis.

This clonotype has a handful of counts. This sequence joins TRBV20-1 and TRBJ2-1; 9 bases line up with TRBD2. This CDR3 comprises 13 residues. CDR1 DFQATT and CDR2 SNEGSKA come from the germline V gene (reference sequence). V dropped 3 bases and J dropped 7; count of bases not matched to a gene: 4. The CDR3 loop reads CSASAGGPNEQFF. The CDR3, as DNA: TGCAGTGCTAGTGCGGGAGGGCCTAATGAGCAGTTCTTC.

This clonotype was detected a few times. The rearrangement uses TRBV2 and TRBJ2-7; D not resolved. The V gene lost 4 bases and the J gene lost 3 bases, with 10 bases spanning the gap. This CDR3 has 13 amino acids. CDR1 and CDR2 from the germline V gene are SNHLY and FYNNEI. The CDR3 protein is CASSVVGIYEQYF. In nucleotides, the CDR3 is TGTGCCAGCAGTGTAGTGGGGATCTACGAGCAGTACTTC.

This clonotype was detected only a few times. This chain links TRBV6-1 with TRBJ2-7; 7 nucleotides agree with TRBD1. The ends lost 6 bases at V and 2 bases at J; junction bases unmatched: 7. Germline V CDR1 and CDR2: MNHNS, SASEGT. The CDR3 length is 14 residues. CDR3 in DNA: TGTGCCAGCAGAAAGGGACAGAGCACCTACGAGCAGTACTTC. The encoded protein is CASRKGQSTYEQYF.

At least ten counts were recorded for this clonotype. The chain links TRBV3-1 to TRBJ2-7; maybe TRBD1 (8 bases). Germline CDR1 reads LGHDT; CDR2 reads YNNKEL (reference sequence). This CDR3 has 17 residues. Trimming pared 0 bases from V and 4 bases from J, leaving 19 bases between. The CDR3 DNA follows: TGTGCCAGCAGCCAAGATTTTGGGGGGGGACAGGTATACGAGCAGTACTTC. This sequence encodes CASSQDFGGGQVYEQYF.

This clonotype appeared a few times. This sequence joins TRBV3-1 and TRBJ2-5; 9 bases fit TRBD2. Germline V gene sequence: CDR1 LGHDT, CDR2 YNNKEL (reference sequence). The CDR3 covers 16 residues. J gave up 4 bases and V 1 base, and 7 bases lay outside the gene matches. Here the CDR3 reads CASSQASGVPPETQYF. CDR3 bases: TGTGCCAGCAGCCAAGCTAGCGGGGTCCCCCCAGAGACCCAGTACTTC.

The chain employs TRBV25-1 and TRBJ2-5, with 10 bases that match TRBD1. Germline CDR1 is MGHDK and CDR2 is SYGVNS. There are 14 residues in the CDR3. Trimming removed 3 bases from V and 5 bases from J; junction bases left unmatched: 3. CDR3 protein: CASSETGGRETQYF. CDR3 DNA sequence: TGTGCCAGCAGTGAGACAGGGGGCAGGGAGACCCAGTACTTC.